This TCR beta chain is from a study of CD8 T cells in ankylosing spondylitis. Study results and caveats: Reports say disease-linked clones showed up significantly more in matched ankylosing spondylitis synovial fluid. A TCR beta motif of eight highly homologous variants appeared characteristic of ankylosing spondylitis blood.

Trimming pared 6 bases from V and 0 bases from J, leaving 7 bases between. CDR3 length equals 13 residues. Germline values: CDR1 KGHDR, CDR2 SFDVKD. About this clonotype: Its antigen is not known.

It was by quantitative 5'-RACE with molecular barcodes that TCR beta libraries were made. TCRdb re-called the 5' RACE reads with MiXCR, one entry per CDR3 protein. The sample gives 450,000 or so distinct CDR3 sequences, roughly 26% of which show up once; 0.89% is in the top ten. Sequencing was performed on blood, either unsorted or a sorted T cell fraction (not recorded which). The receptor was isolated from a male donor with ankylosing spondylitis. The rearrangement joins TRBV24-1 to TRBJ1-1; tentatively, D is TRBD1 (6 bases). CDR3 sequence reads: CATSRGMNTEAFF. The CDR3, as DNA: TGTGCCACCAGTAGGGGGATGAACACTGAAGCTTTCTTT.